This T cell receptor (beta chain) is from a study of beta chain features in type 1 diabetes. Sorting that relied on CD45RO/CCR7/CD25/CD127/CD95/CD27 yielded CD4+ naive, central memory, regulatory and stem cell-like memory cells. The whole isolated RNA underwent reverse transcription, so sequencing captured expressed TCRB transcripts. Some clones are missing from TCRdb's copy, which holds only in-frame ones; the method was immunoSEQ multiplex PCR. The sample holds under 400,000 clones; over 10% are singletons and the top ten take 0.017%. Findings of the study overall: It was among patients, rather than healthy donors, that naive, central memory and Treg TCRB repertoires appeared more similar.

This CDR3 is 20 amino acids long. Per germline, CDR1 MGHRA and CDR2 YSYEKL. The V gene end was trimmed by 1 base and the J gene end by 1 base; junction bases not matched to a gene: 13. As concerns this clone: The antigen is not known.

The material sequenced was naive CD4+ T cells from blood. The chain joins TRBV4-1 to TRBJ2-1; 10 nucleotides agree with TRBD2. The clonotype comes from a man younger than 35 in good health. This CDR3 reads CASSQGALAGVIRSYNEQFF. The CDR3 DNA is TGCGCCAGCAGCCAAGGAGCGCTAGCGGGAGTAATAAGGTCCTACAATGAGCAGTTCTTC.